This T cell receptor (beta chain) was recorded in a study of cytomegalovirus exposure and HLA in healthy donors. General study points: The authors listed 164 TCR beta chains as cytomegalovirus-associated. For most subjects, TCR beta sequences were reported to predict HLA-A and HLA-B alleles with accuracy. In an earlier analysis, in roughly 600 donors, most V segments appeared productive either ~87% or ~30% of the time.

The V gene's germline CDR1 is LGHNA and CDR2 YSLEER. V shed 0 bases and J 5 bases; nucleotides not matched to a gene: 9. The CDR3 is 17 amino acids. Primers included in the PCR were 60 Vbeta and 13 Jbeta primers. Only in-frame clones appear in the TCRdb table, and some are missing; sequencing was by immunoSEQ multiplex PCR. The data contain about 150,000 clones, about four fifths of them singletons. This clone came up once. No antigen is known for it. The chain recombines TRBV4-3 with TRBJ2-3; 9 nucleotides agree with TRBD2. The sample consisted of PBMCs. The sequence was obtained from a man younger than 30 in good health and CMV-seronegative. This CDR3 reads CASSQDLGSGGRDTQYF. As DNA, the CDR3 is TGCGCCAGCAGCCAAGATCTGGGAAGCGGGGGGCGAGATACGCAGTATTTT.